This T cell receptor (beta chain) was profiled in a study of early stage breast cancer tumors. Study context: About 80% of the 16 invasive tumors were ER+, PR+ and HER2-.

Study observations and caveats: Functional markers like CD4, CD8 and FOXP3 were missed in bulk sequencing. Tumor and normal breast were distinguished via blood comparison in most of the 16 patients.

Profiling relied on immunoSEQ multiplex PCR, and the TCRdb table lists in-frame clones only, not all of them. The table has 14,000 or so clones, 75% to 85% seen once. On this clone itself: What it binds is unknown.

The CDR3 totals 15 residues. V lost 1 base, J lost 4 bases, and 4 bases stayed unmatched. Per germline, CDR1 SGHTA and CDR2 FQGNSA. The TCR comes from a person aged 45 to 59 with breast cancer. The chain uses TRBV7-2 and TRBJ2-7, with TRBD1 identical over 10 bases. Source material: normal breast tissue next to the tumor. The CDR3 DNA reads as TGTGCCAGCAGCTTAGTGGGGACAGGGGTTTACGAGCAGTACTTC. It translates to CASSLVGTGVYEQYF.